These T cell receptor beta chains were read from a single sample in a study of T cells after somatic rescue of genetic block. TCRdb keeps only in-frame clones here, not all; method: immunoSEQ multiplex PCR. The data contain under 150,000 clones, 85% to 95% of them seen just once; the ten biggest clones take up approximately 1.5%. The sequenced sample was peripheral blood mononuclear cells (PBMCs). The receptors originated from a woman aged 18-35 years. Both conserved end residues are part of each CDR3. The D gene is left open where the match is weak. Rows give clone size only sometimes, using once, few, many, or a class for an expanded clone.

.,TRBJ2-5,.,TRBV14,CASSPFGGETQYF,TGTGCCAGCAGCCCATTCGGAGGAGAGACCCAGTACTTC
.,TRBJ1-3,.,TRBV5-8,CASSGHRTESGNTIYF,TGTGCCAGCAGCGGGCATAGAACCGAATCTGGAAACACCATATATTTT
TRBD2,TRBJ2-5,.,TRBV7-2,CASSLAQAGVETQYF,TGTGCCAGCAGCTTAGCGCAAGCGGGGGTGGAGACCCAGTACTTC
.,TRBJ2-2,.,TRBV7-2,CASSSGLSNTGELFF,TGTGCCAGCAGCTCGGGACTGTCGAACACCGGGGAGCTGTTTTTT
TRBD1,TRBJ1-3,.,TRBV5-1,CASSPGTGVAGNTIYF,TGCGCCAGCAGCCCCGGGACAGGGGTAGCTGGAAACACCATATATTTT
TRBD1,TRBJ2-2,.,TRBV5-1,CASSPGTGPTGELFF,TGCGCCAGCAGCCCCGGGACAGGACCCACCGGGGAGCTGTTTTTT
TRBD2,TRBJ2-5,.,TRBV4-3,CASSQSSGGAETQYF,TGCGCCAGCAGCCAGTCTAGCGGGGGGGCAGAGACCCAGTACTTC
TRBD1,TRBJ2-7,.,TRBV5-4,CASSFGTGAYEQYF,TGTGCCAGCAGCTTCGGGACAGGGGCGTACGAGCAGTACTTC
.,TRBJ2-7,.,TRBV6-5,CASSYSRGQGYEQYF,TGTGCCAGCAGTTACTCGAGGGGTCAGGGCTACGAGCAGTACTTC
TRBD1,TRBJ2-1,.,TRBV5-1,CASKDAGGYEQFF,TGCGCCAGCAAGGATGCAGGGGGCTATGAGCAGTTCTTC
.,TRBJ1-1,few,TRBV29-1,CSVSSTVNTEAFF,TGCAGCGTTTCCTCCACAGTGAACACTGAAGCTTTCTTT
.,TRBJ1-1,.,TRBV2,CASSEALTTEAFF,TGTGCCAGCAGTGAAGCGCTTACCACTGAAGCTTTCTTT
.,TRBJ1-1,.,TRBV6-6,CASRGGGTEAFF,TGTGCCAGCAGGGGTGGAGGGACTGAAGCTTTCTTT
TRBD2,TRBJ2-7,.,TRBV5-5,CASSLARGGYEQYF,TGTGCCAGCAGCTTGGCCCGGGGGGGCTACGAGCAGTACTTC
TRBD2,TRBJ2-7,.,TRBV7-8,CASSSSTSPAGVTYEQYF,TGTGCCAGCAGCTCCTCGACCTCCCCTGCGGGGGTTACCTACGAGCAGTACTTC
.,TRBJ1-3,.,TRBV19,CASTLGTTGNTIYF,TGTGCCAGTACCCTCGGGACAACTGGAAACACCATATATTTT
.,TRBJ2-5,.,TRBV7-9,CASSLGPLETQYF,TGTGCCAGCAGCTTAGGACCACTGGAGACCCAGTACTTC
TRBD1,TRBJ2-5,once,TRBV28,CASRTDRVQETQYF,TGTGCCAGCAGAACGGACAGGGTCCAAGAGACCCAGTACTTC
.,TRBJ1-5,.,TRBV15,CATSRLQWMEEGSNQPQHF,TGTGCCACCAGCAGATTACAATGGATGGAGGAGGGGAGCAATCAGCCCCAGCATTTT
.,TRBJ1-4,.,TRBV5-6,CASSAGSEKLFF,TGTGCCAGCAGCGCGGGGTCTGAAAAACTGTTTTTT
.,TRBJ1-2,.,TRBV5-4,CASSYMENYGYTF,TGTGCCAGCAGCTATATGGAAAACTATGGCTACACCTTC
.,TRBJ2-3,.,TRBV14,CASRASGVTDTQYF,TGTGCCAGCAGGGCGTCGGGGGTCACAGATACGCAGTATTTT
.,TRBJ2-7,.,TRBV2,CARGAAPYEQYF,TGTGCCAGGGGGGCGGCACCCTACGAGCAGTACTTC
.,TRBJ2-7,few,TRBV4-1,CASSQDAPGDEQYF,TGCGCCAGCAGCCAAGATGCCCCCGGGGACGAGCAGTACTTC
.,TRBJ1-1,.,TRBV7-2,CASSPRRTDEAFF,TGTGCCAGCAGCCCCCGCCGGACAGATGAAGCTTTCTTT
.,TRBJ1-2,once,TRBV5-6,CASSLGLNSYGYTF,TGTGCCAGCAGCTTGGGATTGAACAGTTATGGCTACACCTTC
.,TRBJ1-4,.,TRBV30,CAWSSGGPNEKLFF,TGTGCCTGGAGTTCGGGGGGGCCTAATGAAAAACTGTTTTTT
.,TRBJ2-1,.,TRBV10-3,CAISELAGNEQFF,TGTGCCATCAGTGAATTAGCCGGGAATGAGCAGTTCTTC
.,TRBJ2-2,.,TRBV2,CASSEAGVTGELFF,TGTGCCAGCAGTGAAGCCGGCGTCACCGGGGAGCTGTTTTTT
.,TRBJ1-3,.,TRBV19,CASSRPGAGNTIYF,TGTGCCAGTAGTCGCCCCGGGGCTGGAAACACCATATATTTT
TRBD1,TRBJ1-1,.,TRBV6-1,CASSFQGAEAFF,TGTGCCAGCAGCTTCCAGGGGGCTGAAGCTTTCTTT
.,TRBJ2-4,once,TRBV10-1,CASSEPRGGPDPAKNIQYF,TGCGCCAGCAGTGAGCCTCGTGGGGGGCCAGACCCAGCGAAAAACATTCAGTACTTC
TRBD1,TRBJ1-2,.,TRBV6-6,CASSPSGGAGYGYTF,TGTGCCAGCAGCCCATCAGGGGGCGCAGGCTATGGCTACACCTTC
TRBD1,TRBJ2-4,.,TRBV19,CASSISGQRPALREAKNIQYF,TGTGCCAGTAGTATATCGGGACAGCGCCCCGCCCTAAGGGAAGCCAAAAACATTCAGTACTTC
.,TRBJ1-6,.,TRBV2,CASSGPDYNSPLHF,TGTGCCAGCAGTGGGCCAGATTATAATTCACCCCTCCACTTT
TRBD2,TRBJ2-5,.,TRBV7-9,CASSLSTSGGTQYF,TGTGCCAGCAGCTTATCTACTAGCGGGGGGACCCAGTACTTC
TRBD1,TRBJ1-5,.,TRBV28,CAIRGQASQPQHF,TGTGCCATCCGGGGACAGGCAAGTCAGCCCCAGCATTTT
.,TRBJ2-2,.,TRBV5-1,CASSSRDINTGELFF,TGCGCCAGCAGCTCCCGGGACATCAACACCGGGGAGCTGTTTTTT